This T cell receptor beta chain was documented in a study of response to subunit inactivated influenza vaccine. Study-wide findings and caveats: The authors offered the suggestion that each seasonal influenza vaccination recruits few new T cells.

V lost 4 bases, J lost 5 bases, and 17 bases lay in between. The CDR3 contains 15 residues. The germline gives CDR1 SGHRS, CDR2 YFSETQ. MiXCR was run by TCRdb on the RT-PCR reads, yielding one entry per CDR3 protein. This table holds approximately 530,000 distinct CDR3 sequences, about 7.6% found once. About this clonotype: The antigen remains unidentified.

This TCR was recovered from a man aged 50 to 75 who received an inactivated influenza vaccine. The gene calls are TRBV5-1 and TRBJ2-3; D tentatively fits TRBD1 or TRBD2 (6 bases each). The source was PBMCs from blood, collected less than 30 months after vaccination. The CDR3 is CASSLWGAIQDTQYF. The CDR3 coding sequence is TGCGCCAGCAGCCTATGGGGGGCGATTCAAGATACGCAGTATTTT. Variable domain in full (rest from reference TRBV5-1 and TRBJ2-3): KAGVTQTPRYLIKTRGQQVTLSCSPISGHRSVSWYQQTPGQGLQFLFEYFSETQRNKGNFPGRFSGRQFSNSRSEMNVSTLELGDSALYLCASSLWGAIQDTQYFGPGTRLTVL.